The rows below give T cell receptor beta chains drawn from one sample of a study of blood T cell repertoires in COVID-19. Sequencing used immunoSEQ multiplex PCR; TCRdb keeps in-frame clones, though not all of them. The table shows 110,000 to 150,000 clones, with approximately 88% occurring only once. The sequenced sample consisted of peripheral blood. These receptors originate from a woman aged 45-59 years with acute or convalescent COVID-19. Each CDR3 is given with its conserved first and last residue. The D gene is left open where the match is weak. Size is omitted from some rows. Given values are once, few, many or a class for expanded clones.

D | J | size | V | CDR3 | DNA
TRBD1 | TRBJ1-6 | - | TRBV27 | CASSFLATGLNSPLHF | TGTGCCAGCAGTTTCCTTGCGACAGGGTTAAATTCACCCCTCCACTTT
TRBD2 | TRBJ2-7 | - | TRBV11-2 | CASSLDGLAGDEQYF | TGTGCCAGCAGCTTGGATGGACTAGCGGGAGACGAGCAGTACTTC
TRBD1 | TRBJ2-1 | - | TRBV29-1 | CSVGIRDSPYNEQFF | TGCAGCGTTGGTATCCGGGACAGCCCCTACAATGAGCAGTTCTTC
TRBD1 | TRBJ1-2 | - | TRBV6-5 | CASSYPGQGEGYGYTF | TGTGCCAGCAGTTACCCGGGACAGGGAGAGGGGTATGGCTACACCTTC
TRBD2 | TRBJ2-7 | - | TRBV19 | CASSRGLAGGEQYF | TGTGCCAGTAGTAGGGGACTAGCGGGAGGCGAGCAGTACTTC
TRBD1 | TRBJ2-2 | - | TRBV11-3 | CASSSGTGPGELFF | TGTGCCAGCAGCAGCGGGACAGGGCCCGGGGAGCTGTTTTTT
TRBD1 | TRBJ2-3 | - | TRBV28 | CASSSPGTGTDTQYF | TGTGCCAGCAGTTCCCCCGGGACAGGGACAGATACGCAGTATTTT
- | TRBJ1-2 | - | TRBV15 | CATKRDFNYGYTF | TGTGCCACGAAGAGGGATTTTAACTATGGCTACACCTTC
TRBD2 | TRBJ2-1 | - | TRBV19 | CASSPGTSAYNEQFF | TGTGCCAGTAGTCCCGGGACTAGTGCCTACAATGAGCAGTTCTTC
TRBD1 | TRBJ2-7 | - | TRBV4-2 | CASSPGTGLTYEQYF | TGTGCCAGCAGCCCCGGGACAGGGCTAACCTACGAGCAGTACTTC
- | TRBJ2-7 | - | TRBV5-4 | CASSPRDFLNEQYF | TGTGCCAGCAGCCCGCGGGACTTTTTAAACGAGCAGTACTTC
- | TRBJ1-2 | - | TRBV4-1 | CASSQDGSYGYTF | TGCGCCAGCAGCCAAGATGGCAGCTATGGCTACACCTTC
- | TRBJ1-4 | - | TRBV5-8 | CASSLVEKLFF | TGTGCCAGCAGCTTGGTAGAAAAACTGTTTTTT
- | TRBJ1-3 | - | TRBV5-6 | CASSWGTGTSGNTIYF | TGTGCCAGCAGCTGGGGAACAGGGACCTCTGGAAACACCATATATTTT
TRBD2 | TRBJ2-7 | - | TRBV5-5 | CASLLAGGSYEQYF | TGTGCCAGTCTCCTAGCGGGGGGCTCCTACGAGCAGTACTTC
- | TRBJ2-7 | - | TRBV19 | CASSVRQDLEQYF | TGTGCCAGTAGTGTTCGACAGGATTTAGAGCAGTACTTC
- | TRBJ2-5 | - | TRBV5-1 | CASTLEGRGETQYF | TGCGCCAGCACCTTAGAAGGCAGAGGAGAGACCCAGTACTTC
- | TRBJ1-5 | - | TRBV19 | CASRGGTEPQHF | TGTGCCAGTAGAGGCGGTACCGAGCCCCAGCATTTT
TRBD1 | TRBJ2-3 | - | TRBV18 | CASSPVSGTAATDTQYF | TGTGCCAGCTCACCAGTCTCCGGGACAGCCGCCACAGATACGCAGTATTTT
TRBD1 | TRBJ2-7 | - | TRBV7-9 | CASSSFDRVGEQYF | TGTGCCAGCAGTTCTTTTGACAGGGTTGGCGAGCAGTACTTC
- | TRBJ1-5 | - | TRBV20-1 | CSATPNQPQHF | TGCAGTGCTACTCCCAATCAGCCCCAGCATTTT
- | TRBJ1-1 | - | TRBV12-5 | CASGPLVGAAMNTEAFF | TGTGCTAGTGGTCCCCTCGTTGGGGCGGCTATGAACACTGAAGCTTTCTTT
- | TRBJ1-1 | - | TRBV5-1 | CASSFTDYTEAFF | TGCGCCAGCAGCTTCACCGACTACACTGAAGCTTTCTTT
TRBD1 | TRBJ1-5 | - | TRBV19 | CASRTGDYSNQPQHF | TGTGCCAGTAGGACAGGGGATTATAGCAATCAGCCCCAGCATTTT
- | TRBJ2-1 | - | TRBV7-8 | CASSLGGEGNEQFF | TGTGCCAGCAGCTTGGGGGGAGAAGGCAATGAGCAGTTCTTC
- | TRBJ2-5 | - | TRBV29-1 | CSAGRTTPQETQYF | TGCAGCGCTGGCCGGACTACGCCCCAAGAGACCCAGTACTTC
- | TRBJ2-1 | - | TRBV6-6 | CASSLNGQHYYNEQFF | TGTGCCAGCAGTTTGAATGGACAACACTACTACAATGAGCAGTTCTTC
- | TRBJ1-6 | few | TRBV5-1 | CASSSMIAERSSPLHF | TGCGCCAGCAGCTCAATGATCGCGGAGAGAAGTTCACCCCTCCACTTT
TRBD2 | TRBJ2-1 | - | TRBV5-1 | CASSPGGLAKNEQFF | TGCGCCAGCAGCCCGGGGGGACTAGCAAAAAATGAGCAGTTCTTC